The rows below give T cell receptor beta chains drawn from one sample of a study of PD-1 blockade in classical Hodgkin lymphoma. Profiling relied on immunoSEQ multiplex PCR, and the TCRdb table lists in-frame clones only, not all of them. The sample has fewer than 90,000 clones, about nine tenths seen once. Source: peripheral blood mononuclear cells (PBMCs), taken at baseline. These receptors all come from a human donor with classical Hodgkin lymphoma. CDR3s include the opening cysteine and the closing phenylalanine or tryptophan. The D gene is left open where the match is weak. A clone size is listed for some rows: how often the clone was seen (once, few, many), or a class if it is expanded.

D	V	size	J	CDR3	DNA
-	TRBV23-1	-	TRBJ1-5	CASSQPWLGPADQPQHF	TGCGCCAGCAGTCAACCGTGGCTGGGTCCTGCAGATCAGCCCCAGCATTTT
-	TRBV6-5	-	TRBJ1-1	CASSFRDTEAFF	TGTGCCAGCAGTTTCCGGGACACTGAAGCTTTCTTT
TRBD1	TRBV7-9	once	TRBJ1-2	CASSLRDRPGDGYTF	TGTGCCAGCAGCCTTCGGGACAGGCCCGGAGATGGCTACACCTTC
TRBD1	TRBV4-3	once	TRBJ2-7	CASSQVLRTGGSYEQYF	TGCGCCAGCAGCCAAGTACTTAGGACAGGGGGTTCCTACGAGCAGTACTTC
-	TRBV10-2	-	TRBJ2-3	CASSRLRSDTDTQYF	TGCGCCAGCAGCCGTCTGAGGTCGGACACAGATACGCAGTATTTT
TRBD1	TRBV6-6	-	TRBJ2-7	CASMSTGISYEQYF	TGTGCCAGCATGTCGACAGGGATTTCCTACGAGCAGTACTTC
TRBD1	TRBV19	-	TRBJ2-7	CASSFGTGPTYEQYF	TGTGCCAGTAGTTTCGGGACAGGGCCAACCTACGAGCAGTACTTC
TRBD1	TRBV9	-	TRBJ1-5	CASSRDRSNQPQHF	TGTGCCAGCAGCCGGGACAGAAGCAATCAGCCCCAGCATTTT
TRBD2	TRBV7-2	-	TRBJ2-1	CASSRPLAGEIPYNEQFF	TGTGCCAGCAGTCGACCCTTAGCGGGAGAAATTCCCTACAATGAGCAGTTCTTC
TRBD2	TRBV7-2	-	TRBJ2-3	CASSFSGSPDTQYF	TGTGCCAGCAGCTTTAGCGGGAGTCCAGATACGCAGTATTTT
TRBD2	TRBV4-2	once	TRBJ2-3	CASSQTSGSVDTQYF	TGTGCCAGCAGCCAGACTAGCGGGAGCGTGGATACGCAGTATTTT
-	TRBV30	-	TRBJ2-5	CAWSVLLRGSGETQYF	TGTGCCTGGAGTGTACTTTTAAGGGGGAGCGGGGAGACCCAGTACTTC
-	TRBV4-1	-	TRBJ1-2	CASSQIGKRAGNYGYTF	TGCGCCAGCAGCCAGATCGGGAAAAGGGCAGGGAACTATGGCTACACCTTC
-	TRBV4-1	-	TRBJ1-5	CASSHKDINQPQHF	TGCGCCAGCAGCCACAAGGACATCAATCAGCCCCAGCATTTT
-	TRBV10-1	-	TRBJ1-1	CASSERAANTEAFF	TGCGCCAGCAGTGAAAGGGCGGCGAACACTGAAGCTTTCTTT
TRBD2	TRBV5-1	-	TRBJ2-2	CASSSGGVSYLGGGELFF	TGCGCCAGCAGCTCGGGAGGCGTATCATATTTGGGAGGCGGGGAGCTGTTTTTT
TRBD1	TRBV10-3	-	TRBJ1-4	CAISEMQGGEKLFF	TGTGCCATCAGTGAGATGCAGGGGGGTGAAAAACTGTTTTTT
TRBD2	TRBV7-2	-	TRBJ2-1	CASSLELAGGNEQFF	TGTGCCAGCAGCTTAGAGCTAGCGGGGGGCAATGAGCAGTTCTTC
-	TRBV9	-	TRBJ2-7	CASSESFADGAYEQYF	TGTGCCAGCAGCGAGTCCTTCGCGGACGGAGCCTACGAGCAGTACTTC
-	TRBV2	-	TRBJ1-2	CASTPQGNGRGYTF	TGTGCCAGCACCCCGCAGGGAAATGGTCGAGGCTACACCTTC
TRBD1	TRBV30	-	TRBJ2-1	CAWDALQGDEQFF	TGTGCCTGGGACGCCCTACAGGGGGATGAGCAGTTCTTC
TRBD1	TRBV7-9	-	TRBJ2-3	CASSLTGDTDTQYF	TGTGCCAGCAGCTTGACAGGGGACACAGATACGCAGTATTTT
TRBD1	TRBV6-1	-	TRBJ1-1	CASTTGTANTEAFF	TGTGCCAGCACCACCGGGACAGCGAACACTGAAGCTTTCTTT
-	TRBV2	-	TRBJ2-7	CASRGTKNSYEQYF	TGTGCCAGCAGGGGGACCAAAAACTCCTACGAGCAGTACTTC
TRBD1	TRBV5-6	-	TRBJ2-4	CASSPIGQGDKNIQYF	TGTGCCAGCAGCCCGATTGGACAGGGTGACAAAAACATTCAGTACTTC
-	TRBV21-1	-	TRBJ1-1	CASSPSRFFPEAFF	TGTGCCAGCAGCCCGTCCCGATTTTTTCCTGAAGCTTTCTTT
-	TRBV19	once	TRBJ2-2	CASSFPKGLGTGELFF	TGTGCCAGTAGTTTCCCTAAGGGGCTTGGCACCGGGGAGCTGTTTTTT
TRBD1	TRBV4-2	-	TRBJ1-2	CASSQPPTGENYGYTF	TGTGCCAGCAGCCAACCCCCGACAGGGGAAAACTATGGCTACACCTTC
-	TRBV5-6	-	TRBJ1-2	CASSLAGGYYGYTF	TGTGCCAGCAGCTTGGCCGGTGGATACTATGGCTACACCTTC
-	TRBV5-1	-	TRBJ1-1	CASRSGRGTEAFF	TGCGCCAGCAGATCCGGACGGGGTACTGAAGCTTTCTTT
-	TRBV21-1	-	TRBJ2-6	CASNKGGISGANVLTF	TGTGCCAGCAACAAGGGGGGAATCTCTGGGGCCAACGTCCTGACTTTC
TRBD1	TRBV27	-	TRBJ2-1	CASGTGGRNEQFF	TGTGCCAGCGGGACAGGGGGCCGAAATGAGCAGTTCTTC
-	TRBV9	-	TRBJ2-3	CASAAPDPDTQYF	TGTGCCAGCGCGGCCCCAGACCCAGATACGCAGTATTTT
-	TRBV2	-	TRBJ1-1	CASSDTENTEAFF	TGTGCCAGCAGTGACACAGAGAACACTGAAGCTTTCTTT
TRBD2	TRBV6-4	-	TRBJ2-1	CASSDKAAGASDEQFF	TGTGCCAGCAGTGACAAGGCAGCGGGAGCGTCAGATGAGCAGTTCTTC
-	TRBV15	-	TRBJ1-2	CATSRDHGANYGYTF	TGTGCCACCAGCAGAGATCACGGGGCTAACTATGGCTACACCTTC
-	TRBV29-1	-	TRBJ2-3	CSVVDSRDTQYF	TGCAGCGTTGTGGACTCACGAGATACGCAGTATTTT
-	TRBV7-9	once	TRBJ1-1	CASSLRGTGLATEAFF	TGTGCCAGCAGCTTAAGAGGAACAGGGTTGGCCACTGAAGCTTTCTTT
-	TRBV10-3	-	TRBJ2-5	CAISDGTGGPAQYF	TGTGCCATCAGTGATGGGACTGGCGGCCCGGCCCAGTACTTC
-	TRBV13	-	TRBJ1-1	CASSGGTAEAFF	TGTGCCAGCAGTGGTGGGACGGCTGAAGCTTTCTTT
TRBD2	TRBV9	-	TRBJ2-3	CASSSSGRATDTQYF	TGTGCCAGCAGTTCTAGCGGGAGGGCCACAGATACGCAGTATTTT
-	TRBV30	-	TRBJ1-2	CAWTWGGGYTF	TGTGCCTGGACCTGGGGCGGTGGCTACACCTTC
TRBD2	TRBV13	-	TRBJ2-5	CASSLGLREGRGVGTQYF	TGTGCCAGCAGCTTAGGCCTCCGGGAGGGTCGTGGGGTGGGGACCCAGTACTTC
TRBD2	TRBV9	-	TRBJ2-1	CASSVQTSGIYNEQFF	TGTGCCAGCAGCGTTCAAACTAGCGGAATTTACAATGAGCAGTTCTTC